Included here is one TCR beta chain sequence, with context. This specimen includes other DNA sequences encoding the same CDR3. The data derive from a study of T cell changes during pregnancy in multiple sclerosis. Sequencing used immunoSEQ multiplex PCR; TCRdb keeps in-frame clones, though not all of them. The repertoire consists of under 95,000 clones, with around 91% occurring once and the leading ten covering approximately 1.7%. The CDR3 runs 15 residues. Germline CDR1 is SGHRS and CDR2 is YFSETQ. V shed 0 bases and J shed 1 base, with 11 bases lying between them. This sequence originates from a female donor in good health, enrolled as a control in a pregnancy study. The chain links TRBV5-1 to TRBJ2-7; possibly TRBD2 for D (5 bases). This material consisted of peripheral blood, taken after pregnancy. CDR3 sequence (DNA): TGCGCCAGCAGCTTGGATCCGGGGTCTTCCTACGAGCAGTACTTC. Its protein product is CASSLDPGSSYEQYF.